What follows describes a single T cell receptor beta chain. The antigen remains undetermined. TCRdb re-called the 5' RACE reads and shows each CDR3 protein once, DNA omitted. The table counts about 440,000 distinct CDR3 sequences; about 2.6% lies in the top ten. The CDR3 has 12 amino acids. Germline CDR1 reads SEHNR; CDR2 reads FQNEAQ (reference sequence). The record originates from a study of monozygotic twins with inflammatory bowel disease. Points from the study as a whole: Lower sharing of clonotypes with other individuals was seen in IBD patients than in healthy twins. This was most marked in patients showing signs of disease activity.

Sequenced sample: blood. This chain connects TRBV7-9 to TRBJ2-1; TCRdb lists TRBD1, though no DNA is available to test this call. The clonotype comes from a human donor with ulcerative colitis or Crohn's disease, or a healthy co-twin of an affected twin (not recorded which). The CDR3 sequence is CASSRQPNEQFF.